These 21 T cell receptor beta chains were sequenced from one sample in a study of regulatory T cells in long-lasting Graves disease. Sequencing libraries for TCR beta were prepared with iRepertoire HTBI primers and Arm-PCR of CDR3 regions. One entry per CDR3 protein results from TCRdb running MiXCR on the multiplex PCR reads. The data show more than 650,000 distinct CDR3 sequences, with about 30% seen just once and around 42% held by the top ten. Stated time point: persistent/refractory GD, antithyroid drugs over 5 years with positive TRAb. Construction of the TCR library relied on RNA isolated from PBMCs. The sample was peripheral blood mononuclear cells (PBMCs), taken when the disease was refractory, from a patient treated with antithyroid drugs. The source is a female donor with Graves disease.

This clonotype turned up a few times. The rearrangement joins TRBV6-2 or TRBV6-3 to TRBJ2-2; 8 bases fit TRBD2. The CDR3 runs 15 residues. In germline, CDR1 is MNHEY, CDR2 SVGEGT. J lost 8 bases, V lost 5 bases, and 10 bases had no gene match. The CDR3 reads CASSRPNLAGGELFF. In DNA, the CDR3 is TGTGCCAGCAGTCGCCCTAACTTAGCGGGAGGGGAGCTGTTTTTT.

In its sample, this clonotype was seen a few times. The V gene is TRBV28, the J gene TRBJ2-2; 9 bases fit TRBD2. V was pared by 5 bases and J by 6 bases, with 10 bases of the junction left unmatched. There are 16 residues in the CDR3. CDR1 is MDHEN, CDR2 SYDVKM, per germline. The CDR3: CASSRPGTSLAGELFF. CDR3 DNA: TGTGCCAGCAGTCGACCCGGGACTAGCCTCGCCGGGGAGCTGTTTTTT.

A note on this clonotype: The junction and the germline gene differ at one end; a read error may be behind it. The chain recombines TRBV7-7 with TRBJ1-3; D not certain. The CDR3 is made up of 14 amino acids. CDR1 and CDR2 (germline): SSHAT, FNYEAQ (reference sequence). CDR3 sequence (DNA): TGTGCTAGCAGCCCCTCGACCTCTGGAAACACCATATATTTT. It codes for CASSPSTSGNTIYF.

In the case of this clonotype: Because the CDR3 is missing its conserved closing phenylalanine or tryptophan, this is likely a read error. The chain joins TRBV5-1 to TRBJ2-7; 11 bases are a match to TRBD2. Unmatched junction bases numbered 4, after V lost 0 bases and J lost 2 bases. This CDR3 is built from 16 residues. The germline V gene encodes CDR1 SGHRS and CDR2 YFSETQ. This CDR3 is CASSLAGTSGTYEQYL. The CDR3 region has the DNA TGCGCCAGCAGCTTGGCCGGGACTAGCGGAACCTACGAGCAGTACCTC.

This clonotype was seen at least ten times. The genes are TRBV29-1 and TRBJ1-1, with D maybe TRBD1 (5 bases). The V and J ends lost 4 bases and 5 bases respectively, with 20 bases between them. CDR1 and CDR2 from the germline V gene are SQVTM and ANQGSEA. The CDR3 covers 15 residues. The CDR3 region has the DNA TGCAGCGTTGGTCAGGGTGGCCAGAGCAGGACTGAAGCTTTCTTT. Its protein product is CSVGQGGQSRTEAFF.

V usage is TRBV12-3 or TRBV12-4 and J usage is TRBJ2-4; D remains unclear. The V end was cut by 4 bases, the J end by 0 bases, with 10 bases between. CDR3 length equals 15 residues. The CDR3: CASSSGYLAKNIQYF. The DNA for the CDR3 is TGTGCCAGCAGTTCTGGATACCTAGCCAAAAACATTCAGTACTTC.

This clonotype has just a few counts. V gene TRBV6-5 combines with J gene TRBJ1-1; 7 bases fit TRBD1. There are 15 residues in the CDR3. Germline V gene sequence: CDR1 MNHEY, CDR2 SVGAGI. V lost 2 bases to trimming and J lost 1 base; unmatched junction nucleotides: 4. The CDR3: CASSYVGTENTEAFF. CDR3 nucleotides: TGTGCCAGCAGTTACGTTGGGACAGAGAACACTGAAGCTTTCTTT.

DNA for the CDR3: TGTGCCAGCAGGGATAGCGGGATTAGCACAGATACGCAGTATTTT. It specifies CASRDSGISTDTQYF. The V and J genes are TRBV2 and TRBJ2-3, with 8 positions matching TRBD2. Germline assignment: CDR1 SNHLY and CDR2 FYNNEI. The junction had 5 bases not matched to a gene; V was cut back by 6 bases and J by 0 bases. This CDR3 has 15 residues.

The V and J genes are TRBV7-9 and TRBJ2-1; the D call may be TRBD1 or TRBD2 (7 bases each). The V gene lost 5 bases and the J gene lost 5 bases, with 22 bases spanning the gap. CDR1 and CDR2 from the germline V gene are SEHNR and FQNEAQ (reference sequence). The CDR3 sequence is 17 residues long. The CDR3 bases are TGTGCCAGCAGCCGGGCGTCGACAGGGAGGGAGAACAATGAGCAGTTCTTC. It codes for CASSRASTGRENNEQFF.

There are many counts of this clonotype. The chain is built from TRBV28 and TRBJ2-5; no clear D gene. Germline V gives CDR1 MDHEN, CDR2 SYDVKM. This CDR3 spans 13 amino acids. Trimming pared 2 bases from V and 9 bases from J, leaving 13 bases between. CDR3: CASSLALRSSQYF. Here the CDR3 DNA reads TGTGCCAGCAGTTTAGCGCTCCGATCTTCCCAGTACTTC.

This clonotype came up once. The CDR3: CSVEAGLVNEQFF. DNA for the CDR3: TGCAGCGTTGAAGCGGGACTGGTCAATGAGCAGTTCTTC. The rearrangement uses TRBV29-1 and TRBJ2-1; a possible D gene is TRBD2 (6 bases). V lost 1 base, J lost 6 bases, and 10 bases lay in between. The germline V gene has CDR1 SQVTM and CDR2 ANQGSEA. This CDR3 comprises 13 residues.

The chain recombines TRBV3-1 with TRBJ1-1, with D hard to call. Per germline, CDR1 LGHDT and CDR2 YNNKEL (reference sequence). This CDR3 is built from 11 residues. With 2 bases removed from V and 8 bases from J, the gap between germline ends came to 6 bases. Here the CDR3 DNA reads TGTGCCAGCAGCCAATGGCGGGAAGCTTTCTTT. Residues: CASSQWREAFF.

This sequence joins TRBV4-2 and TRBJ1-1; 7 positions match TRBD1. V gave up 3 bases and J gave up 0 bases; unmatched junction bases: 25. CDR3 size: 22 residues. In germline, CDR1 is LGHNA, CDR2 YNFKEQ. CDR3 protein: CASSHQGGTEGPLMALNTEAFF. CDR3 nucleotide sequence: TGTGCCAGCAGCCATCAGGGGGGGACAGAGGGTCCCCTCATGGCTTTGAACACTGAAGCTTTCTTT.

The sample holds many counts of this clonotype. J is TRBJ1-1 and V is TRBV28; D gene ambiguous. The V end lost 5 bases, the J end lost 1 base, and 11 bases lay between the germline ends. The CDR3 totals 14 residues. Germline CDR1 MDHEN, CDR2 SYDVKM. The CDR3 loop is CASSPPPGNTEAFF. For the CDR3, the DNA is TGTGCCAGCAGTCCTCCGCCGGGGAACACTGAAGCTTTCTTT.

The chain combines TRBV29-1 with TRBJ2-3, with D possibly TRBD1 on 6 matching bases. Germline CDR1 and CDR2: SQVTM and ANQGSEA. The CDR3 spans 12 residues. V lost 3 bases and J lost 4, with 8 bases in between. This CDR3 reads CSVDEGADTQYF. DNA of the CDR3: TGCAGCGTTGATGAGGGGGCAGATACGCAGTATTTT.

The chain links TRBV6-1 to TRBJ2-2; D call uncertain. The CDR3 sequence is 15 residues long. The V and J ends lost 5 bases and 6 bases respectively, with 16 bases between them. Germline assignment: CDR1 MNHNS and CDR2 SASEGT. The CDR3: CASSQGIGLPGELFF. CDR3 in DNA: TGTGCCAGCAGTCAAGGGATAGGTCTTCCCGGGGAGCTGTTTTTT.

This clonotype has at least ten counts. The rearrangement links TRBV12-3 or TRBV12-4 to TRBJ1-2; no definite D call. This CDR3 spans 15 amino acids. Trimming cost V 4 bases and J 3 bases, with 15 bases left between them. The CDR3 sequence is CASSSNRRVHYGYTF. The CDR3 DNA sequence: TGTGCCAGCAGTTCTAACCGAAGGGTTCACTATGGCTACACCTTC.

The chain uses TRBV6-1 and TRBJ2-3; TRBD1 is a possible D gene (5 bases). Germline V CDR1 and CDR2: MNHNS, SASEGT. The CDR3 runs 13 residues. Trimming took 6 bases from V and 2 from J, leaving 9 bases between them. The CDR3 region has the DNA TGTGCCAGCAGGAAGGACAACACAGATACGCAGTATTTT. It specifies CASRKDNTDTQYF.

This clonotype was observed once. The V gene is TRBV27, the J gene TRBJ2-5; 12 bases agree with TRBD2. The CDR3 has 14 amino acids. After removal of 10 bases from V and 5 bases from J, the junction contained 8 bases not matched to a gene. Germline V gene sequence: CDR1 MNHEY, CDR2 SMNVEV (reference sequence). In DNA, the CDR3 is TGTGCCACGGGACTAGCGGGTTCCTGGGAGACCCAGTACTTC. Its translation: CATGLAGSWETQYF.

This clonotype was recorded many times. The rearrangement joins TRBV12-3 or TRBV12-4 to TRBJ2-7, with a tentative D call TRBD2 (7 bases). The CDR3 is 14 residues long. Trimming left V 6 bases short and J 2 bases short, with 14 bases between. CDR3 loop: CASSVGGGPYEQYF. Here the CDR3 DNA reads TGTGCCAGCAGCGTAGGGGGGGGGCCCTACGAGCAGTACTTC.

Only a few counts were recorded for this clonotype. The genes are TRBV12-3 or TRBV12-4 and TRBJ1-2; no clear D gene. V lost 6 bases to trimming and J lost 4 bases, with 12 bases between them. CDR3 length equals 13 residues. Here the CDR3 reads CASSQIRGYGYTF. The CDR3 DNA follows: TGTGCCAGCAGCCAAATCCGGGGCTATGGCTACACCTTC.